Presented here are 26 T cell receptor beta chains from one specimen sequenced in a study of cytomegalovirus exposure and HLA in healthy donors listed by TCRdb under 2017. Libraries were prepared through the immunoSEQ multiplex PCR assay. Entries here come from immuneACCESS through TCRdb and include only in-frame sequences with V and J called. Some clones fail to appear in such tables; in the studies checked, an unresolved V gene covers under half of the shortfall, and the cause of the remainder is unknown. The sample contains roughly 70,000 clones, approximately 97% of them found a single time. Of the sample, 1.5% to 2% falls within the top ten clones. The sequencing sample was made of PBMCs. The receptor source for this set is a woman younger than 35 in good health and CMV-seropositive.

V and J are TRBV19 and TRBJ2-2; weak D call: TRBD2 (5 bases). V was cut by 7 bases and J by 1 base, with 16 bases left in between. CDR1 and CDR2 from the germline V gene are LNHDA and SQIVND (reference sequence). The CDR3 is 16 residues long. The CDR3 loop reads CASIQSGGQNTGELFF. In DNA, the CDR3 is TGTGCCAGTATCCAGAGCGGTGGCCAGAACACCGGGGAGCTGTTTTTT.

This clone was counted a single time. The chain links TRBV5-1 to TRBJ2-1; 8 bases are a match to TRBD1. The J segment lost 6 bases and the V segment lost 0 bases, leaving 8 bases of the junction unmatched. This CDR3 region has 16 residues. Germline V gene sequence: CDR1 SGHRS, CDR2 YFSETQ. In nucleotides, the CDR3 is TGCGCCAGCAGCTTGGACGGACAGGGAGCATTCAATGAGCAGTTCTTC. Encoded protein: CASSLDGQGAFNEQFF. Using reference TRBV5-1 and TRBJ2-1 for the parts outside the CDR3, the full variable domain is KAGVTQTPRYLIKTRGQQVTLSCSPISGHRSVSWYQQTPGQGLQFLFEYFSETQRNKGNFPGRFSGRQFSNSRSEMNVSTLELGDSALYLCASSLDGQGAFNEQFFGPGTRLTVL.

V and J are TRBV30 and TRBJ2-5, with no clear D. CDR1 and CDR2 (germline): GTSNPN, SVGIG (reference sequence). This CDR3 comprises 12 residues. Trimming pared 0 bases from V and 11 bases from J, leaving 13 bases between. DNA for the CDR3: TGTGCCTGGAGTGTACGTGGAGAGAGGCAGTACTTC. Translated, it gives CAWSVRGERQYF.

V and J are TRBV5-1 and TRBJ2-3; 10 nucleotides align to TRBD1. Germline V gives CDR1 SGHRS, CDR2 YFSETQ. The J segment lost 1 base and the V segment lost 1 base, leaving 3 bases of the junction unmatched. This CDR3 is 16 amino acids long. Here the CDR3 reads CASSLLGTGGTDTQYF. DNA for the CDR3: TGCGCCAGCAGCTTGCTCGGGACAGGGGGCACAGATACGCAGTATTTT.

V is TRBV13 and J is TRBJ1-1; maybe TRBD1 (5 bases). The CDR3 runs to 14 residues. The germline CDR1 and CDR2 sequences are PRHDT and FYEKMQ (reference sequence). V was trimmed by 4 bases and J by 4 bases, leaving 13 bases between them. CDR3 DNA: TGTGCCAGCAGCTGGGGCAGTCGCCGCACTGAAGCTTTCTTT. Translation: CASSWGSRRTEAFF.

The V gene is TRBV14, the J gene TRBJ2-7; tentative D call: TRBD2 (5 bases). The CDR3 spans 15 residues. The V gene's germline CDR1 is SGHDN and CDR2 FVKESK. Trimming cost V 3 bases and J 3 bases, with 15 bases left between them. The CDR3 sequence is CASSQGEGLYYEQYF. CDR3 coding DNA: TGTGCCAGCAGCCAGGGAGAAGGACTCTACTACGAGCAGTACTTC.

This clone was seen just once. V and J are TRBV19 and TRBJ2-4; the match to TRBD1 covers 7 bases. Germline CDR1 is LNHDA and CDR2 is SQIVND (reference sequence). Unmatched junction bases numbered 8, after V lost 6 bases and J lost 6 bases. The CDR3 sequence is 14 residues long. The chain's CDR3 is CASSRQGDRNIQYF. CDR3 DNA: TGTGCCAGTAGCAGACAGGGCGATAGAAACATTCAGTACTTC.

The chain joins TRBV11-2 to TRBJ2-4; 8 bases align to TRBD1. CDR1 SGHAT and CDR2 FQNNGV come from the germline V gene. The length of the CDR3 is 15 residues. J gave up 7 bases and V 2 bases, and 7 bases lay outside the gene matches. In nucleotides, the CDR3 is TGTGCCAGCAGCTTATCAGGGGGCGCGTGGAACATTCAGTACTTC. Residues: CASSLSGGAWNIQYF.

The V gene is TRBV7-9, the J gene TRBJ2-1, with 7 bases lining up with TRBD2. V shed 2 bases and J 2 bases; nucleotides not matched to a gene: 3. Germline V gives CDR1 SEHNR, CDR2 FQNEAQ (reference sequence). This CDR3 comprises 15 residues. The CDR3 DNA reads TGTGCCAGCAGCTTACCCAGCGGGACCTACAATGAGCAGTTCTTC. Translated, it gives CASSLPSGTYNEQFF. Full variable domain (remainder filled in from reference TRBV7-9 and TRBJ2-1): DTGVSQNPRHKITKRGQNVTFRCDPISEHNRLYWYRQTLGQGPEFLTYFQNEAQLEKSRLLSDRFSAERPKGSFSTLEIQRTEQGDSAMYLCASSLPSGTYNEQFFGPGTRLTVL.

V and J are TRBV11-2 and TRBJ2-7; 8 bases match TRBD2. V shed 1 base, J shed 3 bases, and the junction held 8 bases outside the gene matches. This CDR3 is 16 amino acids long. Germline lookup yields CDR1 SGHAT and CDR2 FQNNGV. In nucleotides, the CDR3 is TGTGCCAGCAGCTTAGTTCTAGCGGGTACCGACTACGAGCAGTACTTC. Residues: CASSLVLAGTDYEQYF.

This CDR3 is CASSYRGSSNQPQHF. CDR3 nucleotide sequence: TGTGCCAGCAGTTACCGTGGCAGTAGCAATCAGCCCCAGCATTTT. V is TRBV6-5 and J is TRBJ1-5; D call uncertain. The CDR3 is made up of 15 amino acids. Germline assignment: CDR1 MNHEY and CDR2 SVGAGI. The V end lost 2 bases, the J end lost 0 bases, and 8 bases lay between the germline ends.

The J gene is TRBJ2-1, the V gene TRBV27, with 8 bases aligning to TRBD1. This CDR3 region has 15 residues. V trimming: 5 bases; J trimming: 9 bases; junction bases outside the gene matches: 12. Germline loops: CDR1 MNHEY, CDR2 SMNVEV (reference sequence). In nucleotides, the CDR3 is TGTGCCAGCAGTCCCAGACAGGGGAGGTTGAGTGAGCAGTTCTTC. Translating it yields CASSPRQGRLSEQFF.

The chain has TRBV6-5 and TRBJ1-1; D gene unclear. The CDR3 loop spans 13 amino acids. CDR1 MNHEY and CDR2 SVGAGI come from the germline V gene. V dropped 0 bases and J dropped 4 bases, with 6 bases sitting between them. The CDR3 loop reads CASSYSTLTEAFF. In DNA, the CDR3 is TGTGCCAGCAGTTACTCGACACTCACTGAAGCTTTCTTT.

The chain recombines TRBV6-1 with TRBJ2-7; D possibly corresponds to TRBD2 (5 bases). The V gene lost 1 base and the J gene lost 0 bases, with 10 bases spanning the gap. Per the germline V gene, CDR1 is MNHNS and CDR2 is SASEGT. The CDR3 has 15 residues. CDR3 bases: TGTGCCAGCAGTGAAGTTGCGGAGGACTCCTACGAGCAGTACTTC. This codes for CASSEVAEDSYEQYF.

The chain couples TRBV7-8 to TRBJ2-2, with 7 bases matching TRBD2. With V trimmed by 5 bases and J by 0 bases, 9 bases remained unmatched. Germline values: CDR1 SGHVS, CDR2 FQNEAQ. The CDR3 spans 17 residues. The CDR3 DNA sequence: TGTGCCAGCAGCCGCTTTACAAGCGGGGCGAACACCGGGGAGCTGTTTTTT. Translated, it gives CASSRFTSGANTGELFF.

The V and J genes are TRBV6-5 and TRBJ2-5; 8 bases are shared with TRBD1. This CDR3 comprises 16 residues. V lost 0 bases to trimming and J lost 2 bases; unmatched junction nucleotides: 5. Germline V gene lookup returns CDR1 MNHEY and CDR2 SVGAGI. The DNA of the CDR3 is TGTGCCAGCAGTTACTCGCAGGGGGCTCTTCAAGAGACCCAGTACTTC. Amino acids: CASSYSQGALQETQYF.

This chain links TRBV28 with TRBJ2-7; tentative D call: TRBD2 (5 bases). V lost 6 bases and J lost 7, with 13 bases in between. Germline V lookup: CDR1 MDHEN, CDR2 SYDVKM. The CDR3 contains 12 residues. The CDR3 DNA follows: TGTGCCAGCAGCAAGGGATCGGGGGAGCAGTACTTC. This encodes CASSKGSGEQYF.

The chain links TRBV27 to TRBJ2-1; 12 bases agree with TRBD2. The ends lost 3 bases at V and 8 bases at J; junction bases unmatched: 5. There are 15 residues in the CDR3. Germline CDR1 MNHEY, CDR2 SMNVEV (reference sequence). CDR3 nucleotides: TGTGCCAGCAGTTTCTGGACTAGCGGGAACCATGAGCAGTTCTTC. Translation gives CASSFWTSGNHEQFF.

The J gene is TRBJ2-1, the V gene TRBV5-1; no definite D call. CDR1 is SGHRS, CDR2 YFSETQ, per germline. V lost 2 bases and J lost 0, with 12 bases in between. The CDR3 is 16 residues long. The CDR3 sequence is CASSLSTVSSYNEQFF. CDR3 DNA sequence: TGCGCCAGCAGCTTATCTACCGTGAGCTCCTACAATGAGCAGTTCTTC.

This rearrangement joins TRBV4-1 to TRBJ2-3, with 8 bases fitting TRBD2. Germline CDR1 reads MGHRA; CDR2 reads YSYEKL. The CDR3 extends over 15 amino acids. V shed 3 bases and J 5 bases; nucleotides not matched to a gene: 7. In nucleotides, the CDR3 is TGCGCCAGCAGCCATCCGAGCGGGAGAGGAGATACGCAGTATTTT. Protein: CASSHPSGRGDTQYF.

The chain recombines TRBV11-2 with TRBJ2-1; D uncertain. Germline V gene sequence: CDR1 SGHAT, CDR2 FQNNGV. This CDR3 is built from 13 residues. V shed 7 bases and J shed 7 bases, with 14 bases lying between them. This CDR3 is CASISSWQNEQFF. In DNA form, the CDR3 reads TGTGCCAGCATCTCGTCTTGGCAGAATGAGCAGTTCTTC.

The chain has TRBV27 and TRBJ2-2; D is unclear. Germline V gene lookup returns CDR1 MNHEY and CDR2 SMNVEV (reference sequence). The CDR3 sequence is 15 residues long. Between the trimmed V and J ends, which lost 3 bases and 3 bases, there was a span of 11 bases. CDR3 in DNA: TGTGCCAGCAGTTTGGGTCCAGCGTACACCGGGGAGCTGTTTTTT. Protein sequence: CASSLGPAYTGELFF.

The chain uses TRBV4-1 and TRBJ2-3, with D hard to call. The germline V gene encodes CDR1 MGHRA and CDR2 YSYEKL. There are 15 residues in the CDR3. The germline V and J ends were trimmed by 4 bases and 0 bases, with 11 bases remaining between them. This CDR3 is CASSLSRRSTDTQYF. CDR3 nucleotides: TGCGCCAGCAGCCTCTCGCGCCGTAGCACAGATACGCAGTATTTT.

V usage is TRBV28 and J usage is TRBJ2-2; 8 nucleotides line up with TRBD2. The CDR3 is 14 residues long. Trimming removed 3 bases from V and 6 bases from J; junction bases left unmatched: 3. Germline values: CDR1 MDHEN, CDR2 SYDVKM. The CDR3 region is CASSLAAGAGELFF. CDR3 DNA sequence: TGTGCCAGCAGTTTGGCAGCGGGAGCCGGGGAGCTGTTTTTT.

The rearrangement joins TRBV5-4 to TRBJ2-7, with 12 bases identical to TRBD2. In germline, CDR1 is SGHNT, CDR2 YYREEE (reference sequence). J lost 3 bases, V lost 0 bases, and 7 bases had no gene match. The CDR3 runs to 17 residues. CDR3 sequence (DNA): TGTGCCAGCAGCTTGGACCGACTAGCGGGAGAGCTCTACGAGCAGTACTTC. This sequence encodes CASSLDRLAGELYEQYF.

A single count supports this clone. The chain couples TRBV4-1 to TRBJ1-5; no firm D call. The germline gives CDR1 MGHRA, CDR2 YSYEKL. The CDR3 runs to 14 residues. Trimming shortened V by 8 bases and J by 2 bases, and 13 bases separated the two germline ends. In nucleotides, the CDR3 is TGCGCCAGCGGTCCTCGGTCCGGCAATCAGCCCCAGCATTTT. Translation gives CASGPRSGNQPQHF.